A selection of T cell receptor beta chains follows, all from one sample in a study of blood T cell repertoires in COVID-19. Sequenced by immunoSEQ multiplex PCR; TCRdb stores in-frame clones only, minus some. The table records 65,000 to 80,000 clones, about 90% of them present only once. Source material: peripheral blood. The receptors were sampled from a man aged 45-65 years with active COVID-19. Both conserved end residues are part of each CDR3. Each record gives: V gene, J gene, CDR3 length, CDR3 protein.

v_gene: TRBV7-3; j_gene: TRBJ2-7; len: 15; CDR3aa: CASSPMTSGSYEQYF
v_gene: TRBV5-4; j_gene: TRBJ2-1; len: 14; CDR3aa: CASSLSNSYNEQFF
v_gene: TRBV6-1; j_gene: TRBJ2-1; len: 20; CDR3aa: CASSENPGLAGLRAYNEQFF
v_gene: TRBV9; j_gene: TRBJ2-7; len: 15; CDR3aa: CASSEYGTGKDEQYF
v_gene: TRBV9; j_gene: TRBJ2-7; len: 16; CDR3aa: CASSVGRIAGSYEQYF
v_gene: TRBV5-1; j_gene: TRBJ1-5; len: 16; CDR3aa: CASSPTGPRSGQPQHF
v_gene: TRBV19; j_gene: TRBJ1-1; len: 17; CDR3aa: CASMGPGQGFLNTEAFF
v_gene: TRBV9; j_gene: TRBJ2-7; len: 14; CDR3aa: CASSADSASYEQYF
v_gene: TRBV6-4; j_gene: TRBJ2-1; len: 15; CDR3aa: CASRAGTGTYNEQFF
v_gene: TRBV14; j_gene: TRBJ2-2; len: 14; CDR3aa: CASSPRLDTGELFF
v_gene: TRBV12-3/TRBV12-4; j_gene: TRBJ1-5; len: 13; CDR3aa: CASHGGGNQPQHF
v_gene: TRBV6-2/TRBV6-3; j_gene: TRBJ2-7; len: 11; CDR3aa: CAISELYEQYF
v_gene: TRBV27; j_gene: TRBJ1-4; len: 16; CDR3aa: CASSSRAGQANEKLFF
v_gene: TRBV28; j_gene: TRBJ1-4; len: 13; CDR3aa: CASTLGGNEKLFF
v_gene: TRBV6-2/TRBV6-3; j_gene: TRBJ1-5; len: 15; CDR3aa: CASSYSAGGNQPQHF
v_gene: TRBV21-1; j_gene: TRBJ2-3; len: 16; CDR3aa: CASSTRTGRKTDTQYF
v_gene: TRBV9; j_gene: TRBJ2-7; len: 14; CDR3aa: CASSVAGGTYEQYF
v_gene: TRBV9; j_gene: TRBJ2-3; len: 15; CDR3aa: CASSTSGDGTDTQYF
v_gene: TRBV11-1; j_gene: TRBJ2-3; len: 13; CDR3aa: CASSLGEADTQYF